This TCR beta chain comes out of a study of T cell repertoires in cytomegalovirus infection. MiXCR was run by TCRdb on the reads, yielding one entry per CDR3 protein. The table lists 230,000 or so distinct CDR3 sequences, about 15% of them singletons, with more than 45% in the top ten. V lost 2 bases, J lost 7 bases, and 10 bases lay in between. The germline V gene has CDR1 MNHEY and CDR2 SVGEGT. The CDR3 totals 13 residues. A note on this clonotype: Because it lacks the conserved phenylalanine or tryptophan at the end, this CDR3 is likely a read error.

Sequencing used CD8+ T cells from PBMCs. The sequence derives from a human donor in good health (CMV status not recorded). Some clones in this sample may be carry-over from other donors' samples. The rearrangement uses TRBV6-2 or TRBV6-3 and TRBJ2-3, with a possible D match to TRBD2 (5 bases). The CDR3 protein is CASSYEGYNTQYL. Written as DNA, the CDR3 is TGTGCCAGCAGTTACGAGGGATATAATACGCAGTATTTG.